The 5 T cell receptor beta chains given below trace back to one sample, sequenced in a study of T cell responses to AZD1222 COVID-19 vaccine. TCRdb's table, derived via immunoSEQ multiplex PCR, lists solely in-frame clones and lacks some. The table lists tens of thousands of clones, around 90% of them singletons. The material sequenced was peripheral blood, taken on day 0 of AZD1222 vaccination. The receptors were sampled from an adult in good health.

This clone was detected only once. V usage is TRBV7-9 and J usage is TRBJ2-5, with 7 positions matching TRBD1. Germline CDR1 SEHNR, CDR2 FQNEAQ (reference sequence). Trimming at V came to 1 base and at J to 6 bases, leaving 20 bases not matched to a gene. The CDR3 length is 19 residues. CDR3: CASSLVTPSRLGQVKTQYF. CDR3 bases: TGTGCCAGCAGCTTAGTGACCCCTTCAAGGCTAGGACAGGTTAAGACCCAGTACTTC.

CDR3 sequence reads: CASSPRGVLGAFF. The CDR3 DNA reads TGTGCCAGCAGTCCCCGGGGAGTGTTGGGGGCTTTCTTT. The V and J genes are TRBV6-5 and TRBJ1-1; no definite D call. The germline V gene has CDR1 MNHEY and CDR2 SVGAGI. This CDR3 contains 13 residues. V was cut by 5 bases and J by 11 bases, with 18 bases left in between.

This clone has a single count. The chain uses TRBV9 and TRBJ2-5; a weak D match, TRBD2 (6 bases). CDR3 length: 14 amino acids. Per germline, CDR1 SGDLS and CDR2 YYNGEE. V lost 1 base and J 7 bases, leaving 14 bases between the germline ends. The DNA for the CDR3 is TGTGCCAGCAGCGTATTGGATGTGGGAGGGACCCAGTACTTC. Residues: CASSVLDVGGTQYF.

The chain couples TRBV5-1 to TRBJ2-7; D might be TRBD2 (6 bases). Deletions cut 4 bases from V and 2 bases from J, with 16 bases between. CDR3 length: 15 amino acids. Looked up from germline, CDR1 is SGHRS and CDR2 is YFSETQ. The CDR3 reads CASSTGLAPTYEQYF. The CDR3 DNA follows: TGCGCCAGCAGCACGGGACTGGCCCCTACCTACGAGCAGTACTTC. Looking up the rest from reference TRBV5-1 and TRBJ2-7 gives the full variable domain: KAGVTQTPRYLIKTRGQQVTLSCSPISGHRSVSWYQQTPGQGLQFLFEYFSETQRNKGNFPGRFSGRQFSNSRSEMNVSTLELGDSALYLCASSTGLAPTYEQYFGPGTRLTVT.

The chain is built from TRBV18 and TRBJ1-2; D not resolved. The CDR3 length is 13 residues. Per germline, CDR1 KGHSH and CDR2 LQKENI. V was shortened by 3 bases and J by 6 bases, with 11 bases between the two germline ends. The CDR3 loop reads CASSPGWDDGYTF. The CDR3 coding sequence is TGTGCCAGCTCACCGGGCTGGGATGATGGCTACACCTTC.